Reported below is one T cell receptor beta chain. Its specificity is unknown. This sample is part of a study of blood T cells in healthy people across ages. Study findings and constraints: As age increased, TCR beta diversity per million T cells fell in a roughly linear fashion.

For the second PCR, which ran for about 6 to 11 cycles, a sample-barcoded 5' primer and a J-beta primer mix were used. A template-switch adaptor with 12 random nucleotides tagged each cDNA molecule. MiXCR was run by TCRdb on the 5' RACE reads, yielding one entry per CDR3 protein. Of about 1.4 million distinct CDR3 sequences in the sample, approximately 59% were seen once. CDR3 length: 13 amino acids. The V gene lost 5 bases and the J gene lost 5 bases, with 13 bases spanning the gap. CDR1 MNHNY and CDR2 SVGAGI come from the germline V gene (reference sequence). This TCR was recovered from a man aged 18 to 30 in good health. Sequenced: blood. This chain joins TRBV6-6 and TRBJ2-7; perhaps TRBD2 as D (5 bases). The CDR3 is CASSPSPTNEQYF. DNA for the CDR3: TGTGCCAGCAGTCCAAGTCCGACTAACGAGCAGTACTTC.